This TCR beta chain was identified during a study of neurological immune-mediated disorders. Study-wide results and caveats: The greatest TCR clonal expansion occurred in HTLV-1-associated myelopathy and the least in multiple sclerosis, which fell below healthy controls. None of the CDR3 amino acid sequences found in expanded clones was shared across subjects. This suggests that the TCR-beta repertoires were private in all groups.

5'RACE with 10-nucleotide random UMIs generated the cDNA. A single record per CDR3 protein comes from TCRdb applying MiXCR to the 5' RACE reads. The table lists more than 95,000 distinct CDR3 sequences, roughly a tenth of them singletons. Documented time point: longitudinal time-point 3. From 2 million PBMCs stored at -80 C, the unsorted libraries were generated. This clonotype was observed many times. Its antigen is undetermined. Germline V lookup: CDR1 SGHRS, CDR2 YFSETQ. V gave up 0 bases and J gave up 5 bases; unmatched junction bases: 8. CDR3 length: 16 amino acids. The material sequenced was PBMCs. V and J are TRBV5-1 and TRBJ2-5; 9 nucleotides line up with TRBD1. This clonotype was sampled from a female donor with HTLV-1-associated myelopathy (HAM/TSP). For the CDR3, the DNA is TGCGCCAGCAGCTTGGGGAACGACAGGGGGTATGAGACCCAGTACTTC. It yields the protein CASSLGNDRGYETQYF.